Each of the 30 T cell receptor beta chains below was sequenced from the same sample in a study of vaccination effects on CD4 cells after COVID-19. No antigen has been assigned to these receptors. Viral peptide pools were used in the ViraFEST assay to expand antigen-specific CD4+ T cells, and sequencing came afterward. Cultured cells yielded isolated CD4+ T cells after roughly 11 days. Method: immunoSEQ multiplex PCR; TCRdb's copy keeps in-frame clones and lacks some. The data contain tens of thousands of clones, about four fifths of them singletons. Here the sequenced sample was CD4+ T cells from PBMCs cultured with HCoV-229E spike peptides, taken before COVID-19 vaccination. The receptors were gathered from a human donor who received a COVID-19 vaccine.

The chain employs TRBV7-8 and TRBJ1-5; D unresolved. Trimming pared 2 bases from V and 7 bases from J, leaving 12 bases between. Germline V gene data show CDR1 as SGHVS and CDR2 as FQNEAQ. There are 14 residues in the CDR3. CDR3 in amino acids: CASSLYRGSQPQHF. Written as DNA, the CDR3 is TGTGCCAGCAGCTTATATCGGGGAAGCCAGCCCCAGCATTTT. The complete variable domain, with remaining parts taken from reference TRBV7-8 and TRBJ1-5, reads GAGVSQSPRYKVAKRGQDVALRCDPISGHVSLFWYQQALGQGPEFLTYFQNEAQLDKSGLPSDRFFAERPEGSVSTLKIQRTQQEDSAVYLCASSLYRGSQPQHFGDGTRLSIL.

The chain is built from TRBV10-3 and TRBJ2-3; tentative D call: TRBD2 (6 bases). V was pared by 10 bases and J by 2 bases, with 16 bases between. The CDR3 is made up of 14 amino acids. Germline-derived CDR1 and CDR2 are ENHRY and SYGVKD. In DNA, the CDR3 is TGTGCCACCTCACGACTAGTCCTCACAGATACGCAGTATTTT. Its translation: CATSRLVLTDTQYF.

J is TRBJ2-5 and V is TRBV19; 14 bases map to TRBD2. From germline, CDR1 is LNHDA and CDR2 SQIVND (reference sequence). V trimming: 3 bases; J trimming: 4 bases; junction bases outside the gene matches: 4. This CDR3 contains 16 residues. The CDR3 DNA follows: TGTGCCAGTAGTATCGCCGGGACTAGCGGGGGAGAGACCCAGTACTTC. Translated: CASSIAGTSGGETQYF.

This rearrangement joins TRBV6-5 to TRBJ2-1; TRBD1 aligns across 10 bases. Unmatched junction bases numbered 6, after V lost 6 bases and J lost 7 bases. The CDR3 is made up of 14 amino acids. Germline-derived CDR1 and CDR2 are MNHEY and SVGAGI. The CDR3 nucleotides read TGTGCCAGCAGGGGGACAGGGGTGCGGAATGAGCAGTTCTTC. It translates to CASRGTGVRNEQFF.

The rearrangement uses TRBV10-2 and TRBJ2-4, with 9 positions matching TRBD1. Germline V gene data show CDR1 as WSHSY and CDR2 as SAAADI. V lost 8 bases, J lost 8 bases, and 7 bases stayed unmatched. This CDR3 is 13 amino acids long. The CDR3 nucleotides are TGCGCCAGCGGGGACAGGGCTACGGACATTCAGTACTTC. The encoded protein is CASGDRATDIQYF.

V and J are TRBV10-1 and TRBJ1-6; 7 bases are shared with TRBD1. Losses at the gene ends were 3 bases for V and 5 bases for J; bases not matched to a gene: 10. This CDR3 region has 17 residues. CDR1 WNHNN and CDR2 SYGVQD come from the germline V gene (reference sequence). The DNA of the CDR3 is TGCGCCAGCAGTGACTGTCGGACAGGACCTAATAATTCACCCCTCCACTTT. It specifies CASSDCRTGPNNSPLHF.

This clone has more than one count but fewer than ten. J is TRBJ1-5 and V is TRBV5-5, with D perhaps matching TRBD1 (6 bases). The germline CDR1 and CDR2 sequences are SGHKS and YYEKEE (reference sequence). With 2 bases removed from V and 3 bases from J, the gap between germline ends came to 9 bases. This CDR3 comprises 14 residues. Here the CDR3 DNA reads TGTGCCAGCAGCTTTACAGGGAACAATCAGCCCCAGCATTTT. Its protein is CASSFTGNNQPQHF.

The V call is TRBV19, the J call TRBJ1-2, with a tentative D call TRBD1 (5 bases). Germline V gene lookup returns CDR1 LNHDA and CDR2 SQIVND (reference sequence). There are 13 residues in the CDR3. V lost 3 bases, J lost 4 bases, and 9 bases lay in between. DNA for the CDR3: TGTGCCAGTAGTATGGGGACCCTCTATGGCTACACCTTC. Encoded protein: CASSMGTLYGYTF.

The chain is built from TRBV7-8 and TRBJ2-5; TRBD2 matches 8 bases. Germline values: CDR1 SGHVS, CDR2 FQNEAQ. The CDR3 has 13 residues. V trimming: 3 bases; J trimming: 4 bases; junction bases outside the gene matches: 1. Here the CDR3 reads CASSFSGVETQYF. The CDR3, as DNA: TGTGCCAGCAGCTTTAGCGGGGTAGAGACCCAGTACTTC. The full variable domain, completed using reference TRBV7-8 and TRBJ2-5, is GAGVSQSPRYKVAKRGQDVALRCDPISGHVSLFWYQQALGQGPEFLTYFQNEAQLDKSGLPSDRFFAERPEGSVSTLKIQRTQQEDSAVYLCASSFSGVETQYFGPGTRLLVL.

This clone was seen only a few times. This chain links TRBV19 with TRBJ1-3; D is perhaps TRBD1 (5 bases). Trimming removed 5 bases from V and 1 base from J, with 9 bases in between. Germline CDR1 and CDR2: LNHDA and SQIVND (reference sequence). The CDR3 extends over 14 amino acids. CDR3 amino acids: CASSGGTSGNTIYF. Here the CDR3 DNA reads TGTGCCAGTAGTGGAGGGACTTCTGGAAACACCATATATTTT.

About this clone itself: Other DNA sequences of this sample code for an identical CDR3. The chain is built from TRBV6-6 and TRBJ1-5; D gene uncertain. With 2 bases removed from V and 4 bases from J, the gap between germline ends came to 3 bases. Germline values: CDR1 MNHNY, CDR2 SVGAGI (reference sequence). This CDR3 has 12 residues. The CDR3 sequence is CASSYLNQPQHF. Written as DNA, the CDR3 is TGTGCCAGCAGTTACCTAAATCAGCCCCAGCATTTT.

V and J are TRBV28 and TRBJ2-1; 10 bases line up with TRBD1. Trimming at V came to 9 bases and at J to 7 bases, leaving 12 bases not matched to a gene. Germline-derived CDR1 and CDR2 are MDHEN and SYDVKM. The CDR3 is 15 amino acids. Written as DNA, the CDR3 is TGTGCCAGATTATCCGGGACAGGGGCTGGTAATGAGCAGTTCTTC. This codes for CARLSGTGAGNEQFF.

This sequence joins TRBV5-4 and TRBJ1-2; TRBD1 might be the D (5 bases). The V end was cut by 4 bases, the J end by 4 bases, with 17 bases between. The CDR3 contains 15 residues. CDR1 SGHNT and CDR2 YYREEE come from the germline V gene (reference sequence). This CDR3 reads CASSRDGGSVYGYTF. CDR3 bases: TGTGCCAGCAGCCGGGATGGGGGTAGTGTCTATGGCTACACCTTC.

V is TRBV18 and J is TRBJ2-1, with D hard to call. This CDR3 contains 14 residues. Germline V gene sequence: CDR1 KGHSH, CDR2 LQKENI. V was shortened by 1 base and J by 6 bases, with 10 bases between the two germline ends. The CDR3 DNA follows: TGTGCCAGCTCACCACTTCAGCCGGCCAATGAGCAGTTCTTC. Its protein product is CASSPLQPANEQFF.

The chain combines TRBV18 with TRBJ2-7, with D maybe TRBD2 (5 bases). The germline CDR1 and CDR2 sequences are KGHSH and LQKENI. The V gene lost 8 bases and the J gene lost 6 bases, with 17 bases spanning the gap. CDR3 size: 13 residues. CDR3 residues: CASQSSEWSEQYV. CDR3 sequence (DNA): TGTGCCAGCCAAAGTAGCGAGTGGTCCGAGCAGTACGTC.

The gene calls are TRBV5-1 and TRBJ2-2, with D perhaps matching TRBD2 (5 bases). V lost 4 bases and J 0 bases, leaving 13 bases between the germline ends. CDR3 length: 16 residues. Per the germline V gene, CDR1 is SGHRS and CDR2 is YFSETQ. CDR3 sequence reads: CASSILSGTNTGELFF. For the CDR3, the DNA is TGCGCCAGCAGCATCCTCTCGGGGACGAACACCGGGGAGCTGTTTTTT.

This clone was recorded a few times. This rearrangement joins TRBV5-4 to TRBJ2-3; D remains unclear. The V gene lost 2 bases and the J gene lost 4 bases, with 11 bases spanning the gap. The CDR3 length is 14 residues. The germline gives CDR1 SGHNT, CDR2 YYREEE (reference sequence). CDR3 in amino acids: CASSLAREADTQYF. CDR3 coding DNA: TGTGCCAGCAGCTTAGCCCGCGAGGCAGATACGCAGTATTTT. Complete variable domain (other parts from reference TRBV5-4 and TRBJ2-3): ETGVTQSPTHLIKTRGQQVTLRCSSQSGHNTVSWYQQALGQGPQFIFQYYREEENGRGNFPPRFSGLQFPNYSSELNVNALELDDSALYLCASSLAREADTQYFGPGTRLTVL.

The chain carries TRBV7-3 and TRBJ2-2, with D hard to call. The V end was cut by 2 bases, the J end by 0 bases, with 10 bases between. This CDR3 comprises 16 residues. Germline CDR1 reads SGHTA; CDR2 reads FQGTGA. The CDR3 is CASSLRSYANTGELFF. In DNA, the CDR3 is TGTGCCAGCAGCTTACGATCGTACGCGAACACCGGGGAGCTGTTTTTT.

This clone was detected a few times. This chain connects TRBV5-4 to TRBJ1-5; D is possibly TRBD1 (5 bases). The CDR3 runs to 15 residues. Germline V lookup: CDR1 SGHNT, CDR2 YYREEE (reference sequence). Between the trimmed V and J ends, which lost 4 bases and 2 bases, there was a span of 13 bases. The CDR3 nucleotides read TGTGCCAGCAGCCTGGGGGGTACCGGCAATCAGCCCCAGCATTTT. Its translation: CASSLGGTGNQPQHF.

DNA of the CDR3: TGTGCCAGCAGAACAGGGACAGCATTCGCGACCCAGTACTTC. Protein sequence: CASRTGTAFATQYF. This chain connects TRBV6-5 to TRBJ2-5; 7 bases are a match to TRBD1. The germline CDR1 and CDR2 sequences are MNHEY and SVGAGI. V lost 6 bases, J lost 7 bases, and 11 bases stayed unmatched. The CDR3 is 14 residues long.

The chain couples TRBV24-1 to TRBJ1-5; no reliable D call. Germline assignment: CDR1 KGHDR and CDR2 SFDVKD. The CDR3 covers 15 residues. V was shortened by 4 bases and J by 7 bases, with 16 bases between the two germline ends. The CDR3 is CATSDPAGGDQPQHF. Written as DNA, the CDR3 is TGTGCCACCAGTGACCCTGCGGGAGGTGACCAGCCCCAGCATTTT.

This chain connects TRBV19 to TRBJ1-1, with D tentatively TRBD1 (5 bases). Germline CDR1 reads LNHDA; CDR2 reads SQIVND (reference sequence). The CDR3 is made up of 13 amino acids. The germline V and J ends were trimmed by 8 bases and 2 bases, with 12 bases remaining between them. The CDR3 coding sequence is TGTGCCAGTGGCGACAGAATTAACACTGAAGCTTTCTTT. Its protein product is CASGDRINTEAFF. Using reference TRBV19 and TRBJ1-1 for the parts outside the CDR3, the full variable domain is DGGITQSPKYLFRKEGQNVTLSCEQNLNHDAMYWYRQDPGQGLRLIYYSQIVNDFQKGDIAEGYSVSREKKESFPLTVTSAQKNPTAFYLCASGDRINTEAFFGQGTRLTVV.

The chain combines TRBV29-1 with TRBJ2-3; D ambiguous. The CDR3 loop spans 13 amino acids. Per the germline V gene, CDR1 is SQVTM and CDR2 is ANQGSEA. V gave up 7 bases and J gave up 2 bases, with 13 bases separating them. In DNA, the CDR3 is TGCAGCGCCAAGGACGCGTTCACAGATACGCAGTATTTT. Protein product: CSAKDAFTDTQYF.

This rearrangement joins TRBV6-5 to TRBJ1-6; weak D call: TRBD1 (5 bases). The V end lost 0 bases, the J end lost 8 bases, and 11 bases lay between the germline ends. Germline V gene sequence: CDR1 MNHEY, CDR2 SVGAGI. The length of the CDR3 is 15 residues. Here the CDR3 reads CASSYSRDAHSPLHF. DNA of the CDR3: TGTGCCAGCAGTTACTCGAGGGACGCCCATTCACCCCTCCACTTT.

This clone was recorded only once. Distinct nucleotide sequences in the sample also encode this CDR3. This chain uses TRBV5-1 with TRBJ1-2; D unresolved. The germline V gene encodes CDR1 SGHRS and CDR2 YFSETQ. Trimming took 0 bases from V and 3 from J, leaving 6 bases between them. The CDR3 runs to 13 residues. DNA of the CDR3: TGCGCCAGCAGCTTGGACGTGGACTATGGCTACACCTTC. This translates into CASSLDVDYGYTF.

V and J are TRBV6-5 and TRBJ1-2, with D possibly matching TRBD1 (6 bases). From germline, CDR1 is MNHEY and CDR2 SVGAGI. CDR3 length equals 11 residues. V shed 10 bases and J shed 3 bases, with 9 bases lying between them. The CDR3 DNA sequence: TGTGCCAAACGGACAGACTATGGCTACACCTTC. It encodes CAKRTDYGYTF.

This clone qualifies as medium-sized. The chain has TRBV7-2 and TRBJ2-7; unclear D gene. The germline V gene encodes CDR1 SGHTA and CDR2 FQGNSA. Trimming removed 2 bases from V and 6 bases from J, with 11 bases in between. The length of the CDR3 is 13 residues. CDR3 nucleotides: TGTGCCAGCAGCTTATTTTACCCTGCCGAGCAGTACGTC. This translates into CASSLFYPAEQYV.

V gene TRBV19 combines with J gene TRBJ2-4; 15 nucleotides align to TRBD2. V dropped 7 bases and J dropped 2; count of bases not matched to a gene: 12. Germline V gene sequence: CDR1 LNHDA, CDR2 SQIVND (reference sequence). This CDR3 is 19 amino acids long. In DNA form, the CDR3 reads TGTGCCAGTAACCCAGGGGGGGGACTAGCGGGGGGCTCCAAAAACATTCAGTACTTC. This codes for CASNPGGGLAGGSKNIQYF.

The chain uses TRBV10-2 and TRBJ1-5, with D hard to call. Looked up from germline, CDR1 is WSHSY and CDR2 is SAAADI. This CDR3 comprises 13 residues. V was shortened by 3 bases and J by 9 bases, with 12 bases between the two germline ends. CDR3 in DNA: TGCGCCAGCAGTGAATCGGCCCACCGGCCCCAGCATTTT. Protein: CASSESAHRPQHF.

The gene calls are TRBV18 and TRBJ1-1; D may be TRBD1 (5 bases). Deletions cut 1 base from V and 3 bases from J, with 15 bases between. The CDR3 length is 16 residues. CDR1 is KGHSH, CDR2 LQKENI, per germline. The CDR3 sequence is CASSPRGTTGDTEAFF. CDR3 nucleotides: TGTGCCAGCTCACCACGGGGAACAACAGGAGACACTGAAGCTTTCTTT.